These 14 T cell receptor beta chains were sequenced from one sample in a study of naive and memory T cell subsets. A UMI-containing oligonucleotide was joined by 3' ligation to the TCR cDNA template. Ligated cDNA underwent four rounds of PCR with nested alpha and beta constant region primers and SP2. TCRdb re-derived calls from the 5' RACE reads in MiXCR, one entry per CDR3 protein. This sample yields tens of thousands of distinct CDR3 sequences, of which less than 10% are seen a single time; roughly 8.9% belongs to the top ten. The receptors were sampled from a female donor in good health.

This clonotype has a handful of counts. This sequence joins TRBV18 and TRBJ1-1, with D unclear. There are 14 residues in the CDR3. Trimming stripped 2 bases from V and 0 bases from J, with 7 bases between. Germline CDR1 and CDR2: KGHSH and LQKENI. CDR3 in amino acids: CASSPSQLNTEAFF. In DNA form, the CDR3 reads TGTGCCAGCTCACCAAGCCAGCTGAACACTGAAGCTTTCTTT.

V and J are TRBV5-4 and TRBJ2-5; weak D call: TRBD1 (5 bases). Trimming cost V 7 bases and J 5 bases, with 15 bases left between them. Germline-derived CDR1 and CDR2 are SGHNT and YYREEE (reference sequence). The CDR3 has 13 residues. CDR3 nucleotides: TGTGCCAGCGGCTACACAAAGGGGGAGACCCAGTACTTC. This translates into CASGYTKGETQYF.

J is TRBJ1-2 and V is TRBV6-1, with D uncertain. Trimming stripped 2 bases from V and 8 bases from J, with 9 bases between. The V gene's germline CDR1 is MNHNS and CDR2 SASEGT. CDR3 length equals 12 residues. CDR3 loop: CASSERAFGYTF. CDR3 in DNA: TGTGCCAGCAGTGAAAGAGCGTTCGGCTACACCTTC.

The V gene is TRBV28, the J gene TRBJ1-4, with D possibly TRBD1 on 5 matching bases. Trimming stripped 4 bases from V and 7 bases from J, with 16 bases between. The germline V gene has CDR1 MDHEN and CDR2 SYDVKM. The CDR3 runs to 15 residues. The CDR3 bases are TGTGCCAGCAGTTCCCGGACACATTCGGCTGAAAAACTGTTTTTT. Amino acids: CASSSRTHSAEKLFF.

This clonotype was observed many times. The chain combines TRBV7-2 with TRBJ1-2, with 9 bases lining up with TRBD1. CDR1 and CDR2 (germline): SGHTA, FQGNSA. Trimming took 2 bases from V and 6 from J; bases not matched to a gene: 7. This CDR3 comprises 15 residues. DNA of the CDR3: TGTGCCAGCAGCTTACAATCGGGACAGGGAGATGGCTACACCTTC. Translating it yields CASSLQSGQGDGYTF.

This clonotype has more than one count but fewer than ten. The DNA of the CDR3 is TGTGCCAGCAGTTTTTCGGGACTCTACACCGGGGAGCTGTTTTTT. Translation: CASSFSGLYTGELFF. The V gene is TRBV28, the J gene TRBJ2-2; TRBD2 might be the D (6 bases). The V end was cut by 3 bases, the J end by 3 bases, with 11 bases between. Germline values: CDR1 MDHEN, CDR2 SYDVKM. The CDR3 spans 15 residues.

This clonotype occurred many times. The chain couples TRBV7-2 to TRBJ1-4, with TRBD1 as a possible D gene (5 bases). This CDR3 has 15 residues. Germline V lookup: CDR1 SGHTA, CDR2 FQGNSA. Trimming took 5 bases from V and 0 from J, leaving 10 bases between them. The CDR3 loop is CASSGDAATNEKLFF. Here the CDR3 DNA reads TGTGCCAGCAGCGGGGACGCTGCAACTAATGAAAAACTGTTTTTT.

This clonotype was seen repeatedly, ten times or more. The chain uses TRBV29-1 and TRBJ1-1, with D perhaps TRBD1 (5 bases). The CDR3 extends over 12 amino acids. Per germline, CDR1 SQVTM and CDR2 ANQGSEA. V shed 7 bases and J shed 0 bases, with 9 bases lying between them. The CDR3 region is CSAGGLNTEAFF. DNA of the CDR3: TGCAGCGCGGGGGGTCTGAACACTGAAGCTTTCTTT.

This clonotype showed up just once. V and J are TRBV7-2 and TRBJ2-5; weak D call: TRBD2 (7 bases). CDR3 length: 17 residues. V dropped 7 bases and J dropped 2 bases, with 23 bases sitting between them. Looked up from germline, CDR1 is SGHTA and CDR2 is FQGNSA. The CDR3 nucleotides are TGTGCCAGCAACATTCCCCGCTCGGGGGGCACTCAAGAGACCCAGTACTTC. Its protein is CASNIPRSGGTQETQYF.

This clonotype was detected ten times or more. The chain couples TRBV20-1 to TRBJ2-7; 7 bases are a match to TRBD1. The V gene's germline CDR1 is DFQATT and CDR2 SNEGSKA (reference sequence). The CDR3 runs 14 residues. The trim removed 5 bases at V and 3 bases at J, leaving 10 bases unmatched. CDR3 DNA: TGCAGTGCTTTTCCTAGAGACAGGGTCTACGAGCAGTACTTC. Translated, it gives CSAFPRDRVYEQYF.

This clonotype was counted ten times or more. This rearrangement joins TRBV12-3 or TRBV12-4 to TRBJ1-1; 8 nucleotides agree with TRBD1. The CDR3 has 14 residues. The junction had 9 bases not matched to a gene; V was cut back by 5 bases and J by 7 bases. DNA of the CDR3: TGTGCCAGCAGTCTAACCCAGGGGGCGATTGAAGCTTTCTTT. Its protein product is CASSLTQGAIEAFF.

This clonotype has at least ten counts. V usage is TRBV12-3 or TRBV12-4 and J usage is TRBJ1-4; TRBD1 aligns across 9 bases. CDR3 length: 15 residues. J was trimmed by 5 bases and V by 4 bases; bases with no gene match: 5. The CDR3 loop reads CASSSRQGVNEKLFF. The CDR3 DNA is TGTGCCAGCAGTTCTCGACAGGGGGTAAATGAAAAACTGTTTTTT.

This clonotype was counted a few times. J is TRBJ2-1 and V is TRBV20-1; 8 nucleotides align to TRBD2. CDR3 length: 13 residues. V lost 5 bases to trimming and J lost 9 bases; unmatched junction nucleotides: 9. CDR1 and CDR2 (germline): DFQATT, SNEGSKA (reference sequence). CDR3 DNA: TGCAGTGCTCCAAATAGCGGGGTTAGTGAGCAGTTCTTC. This codes for CSAPNSGVSEQFF.

The chain combines TRBV7-2 with TRBJ2-3, with 7 bases matching TRBD1. The germline V gene has CDR1 SGHTA and CDR2 FQGNSA. J gave up 5 bases and V 5 bases, and 16 bases lay outside the gene matches. The CDR3 is made up of 17 amino acids. CDR3 coding DNA: TGTGCCAGCAGCACTGAGACAGACAGGGAAATTTTAGATACGCAGTATTTT. Protein product: CASSTETDREILDTQYF.